The 14 T cell receptor beta chains reported below all come from one sample, sequenced in a study of technical replicates of blood from several donors. Assay used: immunoSEQ multiplex PCR; TCRdb lists only in-frame clones, some missing. The table records about 97,000 clones, under 96% of them present only once. The sample was T cells isolated from PBMCs. The receptors shown here come from a human donor in good health.

This chain connects TRBV5-6 to TRBJ1-3, with D hard to call. CDR1 is SGHDT, CDR2 YYEEEE, per germline. The CDR3 covers 14 residues. Trimming shortened V by 4 bases and J by 4 bases, and 12 bases separated the two germline ends. In DNA form, the CDR3 reads TGTGCCAGCAGCCTCATCACGGGGGGAAACACCATATATTTT. It yields the protein CASSLITGGNTIYF. Supplemented by reference TRBV5-6 and TRBJ1-3, the full variable domain reads DAGVTQSPTHLIKTRGQQVTLRCSPKSGHDTVSWYQQALGQGPQFIFQYYEEEERQRGNFPDRFSGHQFPNYSSELNVNALLLGDSALYLCASSLITGGNTIYFGEGSWLTVV.

This clone was seen at least ten times. The chain combines TRBV25-1 with TRBJ1-1; 11 nucleotides align to TRBD1. Germline assignment: CDR1 MGHDK and CDR2 SYGVNS. The CDR3 contains 15 residues. Germline trimming cut 2 bases from V and 7 bases from J; bases unmatched to any gene: 6. The CDR3 DNA is TGTGCCAGCAGTGAACCGGGACAGGGGGGCCTTGAAGCTTTCTTT. Translating gives CASSEPGQGGLEAFF.

This clone was seen just once. The rearrangement links TRBV5-4 to TRBJ1-4, with D possibly matching TRBD1 (6 bases). CDR1 and CDR2 from the germline V gene are SGHNT and YYREEE (reference sequence). The CDR3 runs 15 residues. V lost 4 bases and J 5 bases, leaving 15 bases between the germline ends. CDR3 sequence (DNA): TGTGCCAGCAGCCATCCTGGACAGCAAAATGAAAAACTGTTTTTT. Translated: CASSHPGQQNEKLFF.

The chain joins TRBV19 to TRBJ1-2, with D unclear. CDR1 is LNHDA, CDR2 SQIVND, per germline (reference sequence). CDR3 size: 13 residues. V shed 3 bases and J shed 4 bases, with 9 bases lying between them. In nucleotides, the CDR3 is TGTGCCAGTAGTATCACAGCCTTCTATGGCTACACCTTC. It specifies CASSITAFYGYTF.

The chain links TRBV5-3 to TRBJ1-5; the D gene is possibly TRBD1 (5 bases). TRBV5-3 is flagged as an ORF with uncertain function. This CDR3 region has 16 residues. The V and J ends lost 4 bases and 6 bases respectively, with 20 bases between them. CDR3 sequence: CARSRIPRDGGQPQHF. The CDR3, as DNA: TGTGCCAGAAGCCGAATACCCCGGGACGGGGGTCAGCCCCAGCATTTT.

The genes are TRBV6-5 and TRBJ2-1; 10 nucleotides line up with TRBD2. The ends lost 6 bases at V and 4 bases at J; junction bases unmatched: 6. CDR3 size: 15 residues. Germline V lookup: CDR1 MNHEY, CDR2 SVGAGI. The DNA for the CDR3 is TGTGCCAGCAGCCGTCGAGCGGGGGGGTACAATGAGCAGTTCTTC. As protein: CASSRRAGGYNEQFF.

V is TRBV6-5 and J is TRBJ2-3, with D possibly matching TRBD2 (7 bases). Germline CDR1 MNHEY, CDR2 SVGAGI. The V gene lost 2 bases and the J gene lost 4 bases, with 13 bases spanning the gap. This CDR3 has 15 residues. CDR3 sequence reads: CASSYVAGASDTQYF. The CDR3 DNA sequence: TGTGCCAGCAGTTACGTCGCGGGGGCCTCAGATACGCAGTATTTT.

The chain combines TRBV10-1 with TRBJ2-5; D remains ambiguous. Germline V gives CDR1 WNHNN, CDR2 SYGVQD (reference sequence). Trimming removed 3 bases from V and 1 base from J, with 6 bases in between. There are 13 residues in the CDR3. CDR3 amino acids: CASSEQTQETQYF. For the CDR3, the DNA is TGCGCCAGCAGTGAACAGACCCAAGAGACCCAGTACTTC.

This clone was seen a single time. The chain carries TRBV28 and TRBJ1-2; TRBD1 is a possible D gene (5 bases). The CDR3 is 14 amino acids. Germline CDR1 is MDHEN and CDR2 is SYDVKM. Trimming removed 6 bases at V and 0 bases at J, with 11 bases between. The CDR3 DNA follows: TGTGCCAGCAGGCAGGGAGGCTCTAACTATGGCTACACCTTC. Protein product: CASRQGGSNYGYTF.

V usage is TRBV19 and J usage is TRBJ2-1; D unclear. This CDR3 comprises 16 residues. V dropped 4 bases and J dropped 6 bases, with 19 bases sitting between them. Per germline, CDR1 LNHDA and CDR2 SQIVND (reference sequence). CDR3 amino acids: CASSTPSLLPRNEQFF. DNA of the CDR3: TGTGCCAGTAGTACCCCTTCTCTCTTGCCGCGCAATGAGCAGTTCTTC.

The CDR3 region has the DNA TGCGCCAGCAGCTTGGCGGTAGCGGGATATAGCACAGATACGCAGTATTTT. It codes for CASSLAVAGYSTDTQYF. This rearrangement joins TRBV5-1 to TRBJ2-3, with 8 nucleotides matching TRBD2. Germline CDR1 and CDR2: SGHRS and YFSETQ. V was clipped by 0 bases and J by 0 bases; unmatched bases: 6. This CDR3 has 17 residues. The full variable domain, in which reference TRBV5-1 and TRBJ2-3 provide the parts outside the CDR3, is KAGVTQTPRYLIKTRGQQVTLSCSPISGHRSVSWYQQTPGQGLQFLFEYFSETQRNKGNFPGRFSGRQFSNSRSEMNVSTLELGDSALYLCASSLAVAGYSTDTQYFGPGTRLTVL.

The V call is TRBV7-9, the J call TRBJ2-7, with D unclear. CDR1 and CDR2 from the germline V gene are SEHNR and FQNEAQ (reference sequence). The CDR3 is 16 residues long. V lost 5 bases and J lost 5, with 22 bases in between. The CDR3 coding sequence is TGTGCCAGCAGCCCCCCCCGGTTAGTTCTTATCCACGAGCAGTACTTC. Amino acid sequence: CASSPPRLVLIHEQYF.

This rearrangement joins TRBV7-9 to TRBJ2-1; 11 bases line up with TRBD2. With 3 bases clipped from V and 9 bases from J, the junction kept 10 bases outside the gene matches. CDR3 length: 16 amino acids. Germline V gene sequence: CDR1 SEHNR, CDR2 FQNEAQ (reference sequence). The CDR3 spells CASSFPPTSGTGEQFF. In DNA, the CDR3 is TGTGCCAGCAGCTTCCCGCCGACTAGCGGGACCGGTGAGCAGTTCTTC.

The gene calls are TRBV6-5 and TRBJ2-7; D perhaps matches TRBD2 (6 bases). CDR3 length: 14 amino acids. Trimming left V 6 bases short and J 2 bases short, with 14 bases between. Germline V gives CDR1 MNHEY, CDR2 SVGAGI. The CDR3 is CASSSGTATYEQYF. Here the CDR3 DNA reads TGTGCCAGCAGCTCCGGGACTGCGACCTACGAGCAGTACTTC.